This TCR beta chain was sequenced in a study of vaccination and CD4 T cells after COVID-19. About the research overall: Cells received overlapping spike peptides from SARS-CoV-2, HCoV-NL63, HCoV-OC43 and HCoV-229E as stimulation.

The germline V gene encodes CDR1 MGHDK and CDR2 SYGVNS. The CDR3 contains 11 residues. Trimming cost V 4 bases and J 8 bases, with 8 bases left between them. Whole-study results and caveats: SARS-CoV-2-reactive clonotypes rose nonsignificantly, with the median going from about 20 to 38.

Sequence data for DNA of cultured CD4+ T cells were generated by the Oncomine TCR Beta short-read assay. Genomic DNA was isolated from CD4+ T cells that had been cultured. Using its own MiXCR run on the PCR reads, TCRdb lists one record per CDR3 protein. The sample carries roughly 12,000 distinct CDR3 sequences, roughly 58% recorded once. Treatment specified: roughly ten-day PBMC culture with coronavirus spike peptide pools or control peptides (ViraFEST assay). TCR sequencing followed the expansion of antigen-specific T cells with peptide pools in ViraFEST. Turning to this clonotype: Antigen unknown.

The V gene is TRBV25-1, the J gene TRBJ1-2; D remains unclear. The sequencing input was CD4+ T cells from blood, cultured in vitro. This TCR was sampled from a human donor who had recovered from COVID-19. CDR3 sequence: CASSVRGGYTF. Written as DNA, the CDR3 is TGTGCCAGCAGTGTACGTGGGGGCTACACCTTC.